This paragraph reports one TCR beta chain. As handled by the study authors: The authors estimated nucleated cell counts from reference gene primer amplification. Data came from immunoSEQ multiplex PCR; TCRdb stores just in-frame clones and leaves some out. V and J calls plus clone size are reproduced from that table; the DNA served to infer D and trimming. The top ten clones hold approximately 1.5% of a sample with about 200,000 clones, 88% of them seen once. The CDR3 covers 15 residues. Germline V gives CDR1 PRHDT, CDR2 FYEKMQ (reference sequence). V lost 5 bases to trimming and J lost 1 base, with 11 bases between them. The data belong to a study of blood T cell repertoires in COVID-19. Study information: Collection of acute and convalescent COVID-19 samples took place in the United States, Italy and Spain. The cDNA or gDNA used as material had been derived from T cells, B-cell-depleted T cells, or PBMCs.

Source material: peripheral blood. The chain carries TRBV13 and TRBJ1-4; D is perhaps TRBD1 (5 bases). This clonotype originated in a man aged 18 to 30 with active or convalescent COVID-19. CDR3 amino acids: CASSVGQGTNEKLFF. The CDR3 nucleotides read TGTGCCAGCAGCGTTGGCCAGGGAACTAATGAAAAACTGTTTTTT.